The 19 T cell receptor beta chains in this list originate from one sample, sequenced in a study of cytomegalovirus exposure and HLA in healthy donors. In the PCR, 60 Vbeta and 13 Jbeta primers were used. The repertoire was sequenced with immunoSEQ multiplex PCR; TCRdb's copy has only in-frame clones and lacks some. The sample comprises over 110,000 clones, 65% to 80% of which are singletons, and roughly 10% rests with the top ten. Sequencing input: PBMCs. The source is a woman in her fifties or sixties in good health and CMV-seropositive.

The chain carries TRBV5-4 and TRBJ2-5; D unclear. Germline values: CDR1 SGHNT, CDR2 YYREEE (reference sequence). The CDR3 contains 13 residues. The V gene lost 1 base and the J gene lost 5 bases, with 9 bases spanning the gap. The CDR3 region has the DNA TGTGCCAGCAGCTTGTCCCCTCGGGAGACCCAGTACTTC. It codes for CASSLSPRETQYF.

The genes are TRBV7-2 and TRBJ1-1, with TRBD1 identical over 7 bases. Germline lookup yields CDR1 SGHTA and CDR2 FQGNSA. Trimming removed 1 base from V and 3 bases from J; junction bases left unmatched: 5. This CDR3 has 15 residues. CDR3 coding DNA: TGTGCCAGCAGCTTAGTGGGGACAGCGGACACTGAAGCTTTCTTT. Translated: CASSLVGTADTEAFF.

The chain is built from TRBV11-3 and TRBJ2-7; 9 nucleotides line up with TRBD1. The ends lost 5 bases at V and 3 bases at J; junction bases unmatched: 5. The CDR3 covers 14 residues. Looked up from germline, CDR1 is SGHNT and CDR2 is YENEEA. The CDR3 region has the DNA TGTGCCAGCAGCCCGGGACAGGGAAACTACGAGCAGTACTTC. This sequence encodes CASSPGQGNYEQYF.

The DNA of the CDR3 is TGTGCCAGCAGCACCACTAGTGGGAGCTCCTACGAGCAGTACTTC. Its protein is CASSTTSGSSYEQYF. This chain connects TRBV7-9 to TRBJ2-5; D might be TRBD2 (5 bases). The end of the DNA aligns better with TRBJ2-7, so the J call may be wrong. CDR1 and CDR2 from the germline V gene are SEHNR and FQNEAQ (reference sequence). This CDR3 region has 15 residues.

This clone has a single count. J is TRBJ1-1 and V is TRBV9, with D possibly matching TRBD1 (6 bases). Per germline, CDR1 SGDLS and CDR2 YYNGEE. Trimming removed 3 bases from V and 2 bases from J, with 8 bases in between. This CDR3 has 13 residues. The CDR3 spells CASSAGVNTEAFF. The CDR3 DNA follows: TGTGCCAGCAGCGCAGGGGTCAACACTGAAGCTTTCTTT.

This clone has more than one count but fewer than ten. The gene calls are TRBV6-1 and TRBJ2-7; 7 nucleotides line up with TRBD1. CDR1 MNHNS and CDR2 SASEGT come from the germline V gene. The CDR3 spans 13 residues. V lost 3 bases to trimming and J lost 3 bases; unmatched junction nucleotides: 2. The CDR3 region has the DNA TGTGCCAGCAGTGAGACAGGGATCTACGAGCAGTACTTC. Residues: CASSETGIYEQYF.

V usage is TRBV7-2 and J usage is TRBJ2-5; weak D call: TRBD1 (5 bases). The CDR3 is 13 residues long. V shed 1 base and J shed 4 bases, with 7 bases lying between them. Germline CDR1 is SGHTA and CDR2 is FQGNSA. CDR3 nucleotide sequence: TGTGCCAGCAGCTTAGGGCAGGGAGAGACCCAGTACTTC. It encodes CASSLGQGETQYF.

This clone was picked up one time. The rearrangement uses TRBV11-1 and TRBJ2-1; D is perhaps TRBD1 (6 bases). The CDR3 spans 12 residues. Trimming shortened V by 5 bases and J by 10 bases, and 12 bases separated the two germline ends. Germline V gene sequence: CDR1 SGHAT, CDR2 FQDESV (reference sequence). The CDR3 DNA is TGTGCCAGCAGCCCGGACAGAGGAGAGCAGTTCTTC. It encodes CASSPDRGEQFF.

As DNA, the CDR3 is TGTGCCAGCAGCCAAGATCCGGCGAAGGGGGACCGATATGGCTACACCTTC. It is translated as CASSQDPAKGDRYGYTF. V and J are TRBV4-2 and TRBJ1-2, with a tentative D call TRBD1 (6 bases). In germline, CDR1 is LGHNA, CDR2 YNFKEQ. V dropped 0 bases and J dropped 5 bases, with 19 bases sitting between them. The CDR3 has 17 residues.

This clone appeared a single time. The CDR3: CASSVRGVDEQFF. The CDR3 DNA reads TGTGCCAGCAGCGTACGGGGGGTTGATGAGCAGTTCTTC. The V and J genes are TRBV9 and TRBJ2-1; 7 bases fit TRBD2. J was trimmed by 8 bases and V by 1 base; bases with no gene match: 3. This CDR3 region has 13 residues. Germline values: CDR1 SGDLS, CDR2 YYNGEE.

The CDR3 DNA sequence: TGTGCCAGCAGCCCCCAAAGACAGGGGGCGCCCGGCTACACCTTC. This translates into CASSPQRQGAPGYTF. V and J are TRBV7-2 and TRBJ1-2; 10 nucleotides align to TRBD1. There are 15 residues in the CDR3. V trimming: 5 bases; J trimming: 8 bases; junction bases outside the gene matches: 11. CDR1 and CDR2 (germline): SGHTA, FQGNSA.

The chain links TRBV28 to TRBJ1-2, with a tentative D call TRBD1 (6 bases). V lost 2 bases, J lost 5 bases, and 18 bases lay in between. The CDR3 contains 16 residues. The V gene's germline CDR1 is MDHEN and CDR2 SYDVKM. CDR3 nucleotide sequence: TGTGCCAGCAGTTTAGGGCGGAACAGGGTAAGGTATGGCTACACCTTC. Its translation is CASSLGRNRVRYGYTF.

The rearrangement joins TRBV7-3 to TRBJ1-5; tentatively, D is TRBD1 (6 bases). CDR1 and CDR2 from the germline V gene are SGHTA and FQGTGA. This CDR3 contains 14 residues. Trimming removed 8 bases at V and 9 bases at J, with 20 bases between. The CDR3 DNA sequence: TGTGCCAGCGTGGGGACACCACCTGGGCCGCCCCAGCATTTT. Translating it yields CASVGTPPGPPQHF.

J is TRBJ1-2 and V is TRBV18; 9 bases are shared with TRBD1. This CDR3 is 17 amino acids long. The J segment lost 4 bases and the V segment lost 4 bases, leaving 13 bases of the junction unmatched. Germline V gives CDR1 KGHSH, CDR2 LQKENI. The CDR3 is CASSQNLGQGIPYGYTF. Here the CDR3 DNA reads TGTGCCAGCTCACAAAATCTCGGACAGGGGATTCCCTATGGCTACACCTTC.

The rearrangement joins TRBV6-5 to TRBJ1-1; no clear D gene. The CDR3 extends over 14 amino acids. CDR1 and CDR2 (germline): MNHEY, SVGAGI. V lost 5 bases and J lost 1, with 11 bases in between. The CDR3 loop is CASSRPMRNTEAFF. The DNA for the CDR3 is TGTGCCAGCAGTCGTCCCATGAGGAACACTGAAGCTTTCTTT.

The chain recombines TRBV19 with TRBJ1-3; D is unresolved. V lost 1 base to trimming and J lost 2 bases, with 12 bases between them. Germline loops: CDR1 LNHDA, CDR2 SQIVND (reference sequence). This CDR3 is built from 16 residues. In DNA, the CDR3 is TGTGCCAGTAGTATAGTCGGCGGCCGGACTGGAAACACCATATATTTT. Translation gives CASSIVGGRTGNTIYF.

Comment on this clone: At one end, the junction sequence differs from germline, possibly due to a read error. V gene TRBV7-7 combines with J gene TRBJ1-4, with 7 nucleotides matching TRBD1. The CDR3 is 15 residues long. The germline CDR1 and CDR2 sequences are SSHAT and FNYEAQ (reference sequence). Here the CDR3 DNA reads TGTGCTAGCAGCTTAGCAGGGGGTTCTGAGGAAAAACTGTTTTTT. Its translation is CASSLAGGSEEKLFF.

The CDR3 DNA is TGTGCCAGCAGTGCCTCGGCCAGCACAGATACGCAGTATTTT. This translates into CASSASASTDTQYF. V usage is TRBV6-4 and J usage is TRBJ2-3; D gene ambiguous. The CDR3 contains 14 residues. Germline V gene lookup returns CDR1 MRHNA and CDR2 SNTAGT. V gave up 4 bases and J gave up 0 bases, with 8 bases separating them.

The gene calls are TRBV28 and TRBJ1-1, with D unclear. The germline V gene encodes CDR1 MDHEN and CDR2 SYDVKM. The V gene lost 4 bases and the J gene lost 10 bases, with 13 bases spanning the gap. This CDR3 spans 12 amino acids. The CDR3 region is CASSSRRAPAFF. Written as DNA, the CDR3 is TGTGCCAGCAGTTCCCGGAGGGCACCAGCTTTCTTT.